This T cell receptor beta chain was captured by sequencing in a study of early T cells in non-severe SARS-CoV-2 infection. Study-level information: Sequencing was performed on bulk RNA from unsorted whole blood, leaving chains unpaired.

About this clonotype: The antigen is undetermined.

V lost 6 bases and J lost 4, with 11 bases in between. Germline assignment: CDR1 LNHDA and CDR2 SQIVND (reference sequence). There are 13 residues in the CDR3. Individual cDNA molecules each received unique molecular identifiers attached to them. MiXCR was run by TCRdb on the 5' RACE reads, yielding one entry per CDR3 protein. Of approximately 110,000 distinct CDR3 sequences in the sample, about 16% were seen once. The study, taken as a whole, reports: Anti-spike CD8 responses were favored by VDJdb matching, which missed private and CD4 specificities.

This TCR derives from an adult who was a healthcare worker with PCR-confirmed SARS-CoV-2 infection or an uninfected control (not recorded which). Sequenced material: whole blood. The chain joins TRBV19 to TRBJ2-3; possibly TRBD2 for D (6 bases). CDR3 residues: CASRGTGADTQYF. The CDR3 DNA is TGTGCCAGTAGAGGGACGGGGGCAGATACGCAGTATTTT.